A single sample gave rise to the 29 T cell receptor beta chains below, sequenced in a study of human thymus T cells. The study used thymus tissue resected during corrective heart surgery. TCRdb keeps only in-frame clones here, not all; method: immunoSEQ multiplex PCR. The sample lists approximately 71,000 clones, approximately 95% seen once, with 0.034% in the top ten. The source material was thymus tissue. Receptors originate from a girl less than two years old with a congenital heart defect but otherwise immunologically healthy.

CDR3 residues: CASSDGRRDSTDTQYF. DNA of the CDR3: TGTGCCAGCAGTGACGGGCGGCGGGATAGCACAGATACGCAGTATTTT. The chain links TRBV2 to TRBJ2-3, with a tentative D call TRBD2 (6 bases). V was clipped by 3 bases and J by 0 bases, with 13 bases between them. This CDR3 has 16 amino acids. Looked up from germline, CDR1 is SNHLY and CDR2 is FYNNEI.

The chain combines TRBV14 with TRBJ1-1, with a possible D match to TRBD1 (6 bases). This CDR3 region has 17 residues. Germline CDR1 SGHDN, CDR2 FVKESK. With 4 bases removed from V and 1 base from J, the gap between germline ends came to 19 bases. The CDR3 coding sequence is TGTGCCAGCAGCCCCGGGGGCGAAGGGATGAGGAACACTGAAGCTTTCTTT. This translates into CASSPGGEGMRNTEAFF.

The rearrangement joins TRBV19 to TRBJ1-1; 10 bases are a match to TRBD1. With 6 bases clipped from V and 5 bases from J, the junction kept 6 bases outside the gene matches. CDR3 length: 14 residues. The germline V gene encodes CDR1 LNHDA and CDR2 SQIVND (reference sequence). The DNA for the CDR3 is TGTGCCAGTAGATGTGGACAGGGGGGGACTGAAGCTTTCTTT. Encoded protein: CASRCGQGGTEAFF.

This sequence joins TRBV4-2 and TRBJ2-7; 9 bases map to TRBD1. Germline V lookup: CDR1 LGHNA, CDR2 YNFKEQ. V lost 8 bases to trimming and J lost 2 bases; unmatched junction nucleotides: 10. CDR3 length equals 15 residues. This CDR3 reads CASWLEGQGTYEQYF. The CDR3, as DNA: TGTGCCAGCTGGCTCGAGGGACAGGGAACCTACGAGCAGTACTTC.

The CDR3 spells CASSQTKFQAFF. In DNA, the CDR3 is TGCGCCAGCAGTCAAACCAAATTCCAAGCTTTCTTT. The rearrangement uses TRBV23-1 and TRBJ1-1, with no clear D. TRBV23-1 falls under the ORF class, with uncertain function. The CDR3 totals 12 residues. Trimming took off 2 bases at V and 9 bases at J, with 10 bases between the two ends.

The chain joins TRBV6-4 to TRBJ1-2; perhaps TRBD1 as D (5 bases). Trimming removed 6 bases from V and 1 base from J, with 21 bases in between. The length of the CDR3 is 17 residues. The germline V gene encodes CDR1 MRHNA and CDR2 SNTAGT. Here the CDR3 DNA reads TGTGCCAGCAGACCCCATTCGGGGGACTTAGTTAACTATGGCTACACCTTC. It specifies CASRPHSGDLVNYGYTF.

This clone was detected once. This rearrangement joins TRBV30 to TRBJ2-3, with D possibly matching TRBD1 (5 bases). The germline V gene encodes CDR1 GTSNPN and CDR2 SVGIG (reference sequence). CDR3 length equals 16 residues. V lost 2 bases and J 0 bases, leaving 15 bases between the germline ends. Written as DNA, the CDR3 is TGTGCCTGGAGTTCGTGGGGCTCTGCTAGCACAGATACGCAGTATTTT. This gives the protein CAWSSWGSASTDTQYF.

This CDR3 is CATSNPGEGQETQYF. The CDR3 DNA reads as TGTGCCACCAGCAATCCAGGGGAAGGGCAAGAGACCCAGTACTTC. The chain combines TRBV15 with TRBJ2-5, with D maybe TRBD1 (6 bases). This CDR3 is built from 15 residues. Trimming removed 4 bases from V and 2 bases from J, with 14 bases in between. Germline CDR1 and CDR2: LNHNV and YYDKDF (reference sequence).

The chain couples TRBV28 to TRBJ1-1; tentatively, D is TRBD1 (5 bases). The V gene lost 3 bases and the J gene lost 0 bases, with 8 bases spanning the gap. The CDR3 spans 14 residues. Germline lookup yields CDR1 MDHEN and CDR2 SYDVKM. In DNA form, the CDR3 reads TGTGCCAGCAGTTTTGGGGACGTGAACACTGAAGCTTTCTTT. This codes for CASSFGDVNTEAFF.

On this clone: The junction and the germline gene differ at one end; a read error may be behind it. The chain is built from TRBV5-6 and TRBJ2-7; perhaps D is TRBD1 or TRBD2 (5 bases each). The length of the CDR3 is 10 residues. The germline V gene has CDR1 SGHDT and CDR2 YYEEEE. CDR3 region: CASRYRDRDF. The CDR3 nucleotides are TGTGCCAGCAGGTACCGGGACCGTGACTTC.

V gene TRBV5-1 combines with J gene TRBJ1-2; no firm D call. The CDR3 has 13 residues. Germline V gives CDR1 SGHRS, CDR2 YFSETQ. Trimming took 2 bases from V and 8 from J, leaving 13 bases between them. The CDR3 bases are TGCGCCAGCAGCTTTCGTGTAGCCGCAGGCTACACCTTC. Amino acid sequence: CASSFRVAAGYTF. The full variable domain, completed using reference TRBV5-1 and TRBJ1-2, is KAGVTQTPRYLIKTRGQQVTLSCSPISGHRSVSWYQQTPGQGLQFLFEYFSETQRNKGNFPGRFSGRQFSNSRSEMNVSTLELGDSALYLCASSFRVAAGYTFGSGTRLTVV.

The chain joins TRBV7-9 to TRBJ1-2, with no clear D. In germline, CDR1 is SEHNR, CDR2 FQNEAQ (reference sequence). There are 13 residues in the CDR3. With 1 base removed from V and 9 bases from J, the gap between germline ends came to 12 bases. The DNA of the CDR3 is TGTGCCAGCAGCTTAGGACTTAAGTCGAGCTACACCTTC. Translating gives CASSLGLKSSYTF.

The V and J genes are TRBV27 and TRBJ2-5; D gene uncertain. The germline V gene has CDR1 MNHEY and CDR2 SMNVEV (reference sequence). The CDR3 totals 10 residues. Trimming stripped 11 bases from V and 5 bases from J, with 9 bases between. The CDR3 loop reads CASGWETQYF. The CDR3 DNA reads TGTGCCTCAGGATGGGAGACCCAGTACTTC.

The chain is built from TRBV7-9 and TRBJ1-2; D is ambiguous. The CDR3 has 16 amino acids. V gave up 2 bases and J gave up 8 bases, with 21 bases separating them. Germline-derived CDR1 and CDR2 are SEHNR and FQNEAQ (reference sequence). CDR3 residues: CASSLMGGRVPHGYTF. The DNA for the CDR3 is TGTGCCAGCAGCTTAATGGGAGGCAGAGTCCCCCACGGCTACACCTTC.

In its sample, this clone was seen once. The chain employs TRBV20-1 and TRBJ2-7, with TRBD1 identical over 7 bases. Germline CDR1 DFQATT, CDR2 SNEGSKA (reference sequence). This CDR3 region has 11 residues. V dropped 4 bases and J dropped 13; count of bases not matched to a gene: 10. Here the CDR3 DNA reads TGCAGTGCTACAGACAGGGTCCGTCGATACTTC. This translates into CSATDRVRRYF.

This chain joins TRBV10-3 and TRBJ2-7, with D possibly being TRBD2 (5 bases). V lost 9 bases and J 7 bases, leaving 13 bases between the germline ends. Germline V lookup: CDR1 ENHRY, CDR2 SYGVKD. The CDR3 has 11 residues. DNA for the CDR3: TGTGCCATTGATCCGGGATGGGAGCAGTACTTC. As protein: CAIDPGWEQYF.

The chain recombines TRBV7-2 with TRBJ1-1, with TRBD1 as a possible D gene (5 bases). Looked up from germline, CDR1 is SGHTA and CDR2 is FQGNSA. The CDR3 has 14 residues. V was pared by 5 bases and J by 7 bases, with 17 bases between. CDR3 region: CASSPPQGRGEAFF. CDR3 nucleotide sequence: TGTGCCAGCAGCCCACCCCAGGGTAGGGGTGAAGCTTTCTTT.

The chain has TRBV29-1 and TRBJ2-7, with D perhaps TRBD2 (5 bases). This CDR3 comprises 11 residues. In germline, CDR1 is SQVTM, CDR2 ANQGSEA. CDR3 in DNA: TGCAGTGCCCAACGGGGTTACGAGCAGTACTTC. Translating it yields CSAQRGYEQYF.

This clone was observed a single time. This sequence joins TRBV19 and TRBJ1-5; D not certain. CDR3 length equals 15 residues. V lost 6 bases to trimming and J lost 0 bases, with 12 bases between them. CDR1 is LNHDA and CDR2 is SQIVND in the germline V gene (reference sequence). This CDR3 is CASSKGDFSNQPQHF. The CDR3 DNA sequence: TGTGCCAGTAGCAAGGGTGATTTTAGCAATCAGCCCCAGCATTTT.

Notes on this clone: One end of the junction is discordant with germline, which a read error may explain. The rearrangement uses TRBV27 and TRBJ2-7; the D is unclear. The CDR3 runs to 8 residues. Germline V gene lookup returns CDR1 MNHEY and CDR2 SMNVEV (reference sequence). Written as DNA, the CDR3 is TGTGCCAGCAGTTCGGACCCTTTC. Its translation: CASSSDPF.

The chain recombines TRBV18 with TRBJ1-1; D call uncertain. The CDR3 runs 15 residues. Trimming cost V 3 bases and J 2 bases, with 13 bases left between them. From germline, CDR1 is KGHSH and CDR2 LQKENI. CDR3 protein: CASSPFLHTNTEAFF. CDR3 sequence (DNA): TGTGCCAGCTCACCCTTTTTACACACTAACACTGAAGCTTTCTTT.

This sequence joins TRBV6-6 and TRBJ2-1, with D possibly TRBD2 on 5 matching bases. CDR1 is MNHNY, CDR2 SVGAGI, per germline (reference sequence). The CDR3 covers 14 residues. V was pared by 1 base and J by 6 bases, with 10 bases between. Here the CDR3 reads CASSYCLACNEQFF. The CDR3 nucleotides are TGTGCCAGCAGTTACTGTCTAGCATGCAATGAGCAGTTCTTC.

This clone was counted a few times. The chain couples TRBV5-5 to TRBJ2-7; 9 bases align to TRBD2. CDR3 length: 15 residues. V lost 4 bases to trimming and J lost 3 bases; unmatched junction nucleotides: 8. The germline V gene encodes CDR1 SGHKS and CDR2 YYEKEE (reference sequence). CDR3 sequence reads: CASSHGLALLYEQYF. In DNA, the CDR3 is TGTGCCAGCAGCCACGGACTAGCGCTCCTCTACGAGCAGTACTTC.

The gene calls are TRBV7-8 and TRBJ2-1; D is uncertain. This CDR3 has 13 residues. Trimming removed 1 base from V and 5 bases from J, with 6 bases in between. Germline CDR1 reads SGHVS; CDR2 reads FQNEAQ. The CDR3 loop reads CASSLGLNNEQFF. For the CDR3, the DNA is TGTGCCAGCAGCTTAGGACTGAACAATGAGCAGTTCTTC.

The rearrangement links TRBV4-1 to TRBJ2-7; D gene ambiguous. V was clipped by 0 bases and J by 6 bases, with 15 bases between them. The CDR3 totals 15 residues. The germline CDR1 and CDR2 sequences are MGHRA and YSYEKL. The CDR3 DNA follows: TGCGCCAGCAGCCAAGATCCCCCCCGGAAAGGCGAGCAGTACTTC. This translates into CASSQDPPRKGEQYF.

CDR3 sequence reads: CASSQDPPSGRGTDTQYF. CDR3 DNA sequence: TGTGCCAGCAGCCAAGATCCGCCTAGCGGGAGAGGAACAGATACGCAGTATTTT. The rearrangement uses TRBV14 and TRBJ2-3, with 10 bases fitting TRBD2. The CDR3 runs to 18 residues. Germline V gene sequence: CDR1 SGHDN, CDR2 FVKESK. V trimming: 0 bases; J trimming: 3 bases; junction bases outside the gene matches: 9.

In nucleotides, the CDR3 is TGTGCCACAGGGAACCCCGGAGTTACCTACGAGCAGTACTTC. Protein sequence: CATGNPGVTYEQYF. The chain employs TRBV15 and TRBJ2-7; D call uncertain. The CDR3 is 14 amino acids. From germline, CDR1 is LNHNV and CDR2 YYDKDF (reference sequence). Between the trimmed V and J ends, which lost 9 bases and 2 bases, there was a span of 17 bases.

V gene TRBV5-1 combines with J gene TRBJ2-7, with 9 nucleotides matching TRBD2. Per the germline V gene, CDR1 is SGHRS and CDR2 is YFSETQ. Trimming removed 0 bases from V and 3 bases from J; junction bases left unmatched: 13. The CDR3 spans 18 residues. DNA for the CDR3: TGCGCCAGCAGCTTGGTGGGGGGCCAAGCGGGAGGTTACTACGAGCAGTACTTC. Residues: CASSLVGGQAGGYYEQYF.

In this sample, this clone turned up a few times. This chain links TRBV28 with TRBJ1-1; D is unclear. This CDR3 contains 12 residues. CDR1 and CDR2 (germline): MDHEN, SYDVKM. V was clipped by 7 bases and J by 9 bases, with 15 bases between them. DNA for the CDR3: TGTGCCAGCATACGCCCCGACGGCCAAGCTTTCTTT. Protein sequence: CASIRPDGQAFF. The full variable domain, rest sourced from reference TRBV28 and TRBJ1-1, is DVKVTQSSRYLVKRTGEKVFLECVQDMDHENMFWYRQDPGLGLRLIYFSYDVKMKEKGDIPEGYSVSREKKERFSLILESASTNQTSMYLCASIRPDGQAFFGQGTRLTVV.